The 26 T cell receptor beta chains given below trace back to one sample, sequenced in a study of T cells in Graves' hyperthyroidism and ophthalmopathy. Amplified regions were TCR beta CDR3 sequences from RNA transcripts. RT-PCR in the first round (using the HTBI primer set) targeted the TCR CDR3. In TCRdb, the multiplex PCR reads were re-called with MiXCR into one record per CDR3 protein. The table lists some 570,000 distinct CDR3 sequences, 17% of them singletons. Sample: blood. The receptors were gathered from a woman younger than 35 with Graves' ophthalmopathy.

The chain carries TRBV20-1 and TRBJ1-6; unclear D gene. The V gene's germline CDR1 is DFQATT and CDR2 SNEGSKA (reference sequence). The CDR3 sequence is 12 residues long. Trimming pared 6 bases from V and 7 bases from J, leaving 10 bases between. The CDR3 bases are TGCAGTGCCTCTAGCGGGAATTCACCCCTCCACTTT. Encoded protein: CSASSGNSPLHF.

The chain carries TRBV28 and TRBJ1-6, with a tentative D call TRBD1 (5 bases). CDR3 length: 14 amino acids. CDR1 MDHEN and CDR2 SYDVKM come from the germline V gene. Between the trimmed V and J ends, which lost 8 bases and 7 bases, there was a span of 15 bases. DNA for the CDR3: TGTGCCAGCTCCTGGGTCGGGGGAAATTCACCCCTCCACTTT. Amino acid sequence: CASSWVGGNSPLHF.

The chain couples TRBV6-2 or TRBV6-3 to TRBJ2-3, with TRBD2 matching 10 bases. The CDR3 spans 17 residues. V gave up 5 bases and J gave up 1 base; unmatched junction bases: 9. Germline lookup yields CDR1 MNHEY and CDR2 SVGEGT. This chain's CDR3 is CASSPGTSVGRTDTQYF. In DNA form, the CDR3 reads TGTGCCAGCAGTCCCGGGACTAGCGTTGGGCGCACAGATACGCAGTATTTT.

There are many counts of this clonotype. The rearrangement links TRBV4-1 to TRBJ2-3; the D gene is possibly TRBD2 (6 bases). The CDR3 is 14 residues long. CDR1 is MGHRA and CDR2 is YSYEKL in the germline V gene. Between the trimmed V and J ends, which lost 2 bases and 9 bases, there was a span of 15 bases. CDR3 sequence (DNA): TGCGCCAGCAGCCAATCGGGACTGGCCGCAACGCAGTATTTT. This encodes CASSQSGLAATQYF.

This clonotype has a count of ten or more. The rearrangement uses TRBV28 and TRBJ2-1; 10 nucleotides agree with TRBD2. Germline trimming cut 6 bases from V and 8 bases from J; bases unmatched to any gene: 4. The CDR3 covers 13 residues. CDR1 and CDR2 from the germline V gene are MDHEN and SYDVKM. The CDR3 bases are TGTGCCAGCAGCTCTCTAGCGGGAGATGAGCAGTTCTTC. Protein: CASSSLAGDEQFF.

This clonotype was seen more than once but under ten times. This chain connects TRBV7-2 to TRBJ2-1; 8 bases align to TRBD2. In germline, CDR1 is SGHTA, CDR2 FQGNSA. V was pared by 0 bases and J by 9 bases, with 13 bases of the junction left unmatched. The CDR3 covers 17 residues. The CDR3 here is CASSLANQLAEWGEQFF. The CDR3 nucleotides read TGTGCCAGCAGCTTAGCCAACCAACTAGCGGAGTGGGGTGAGCAGTTCTTC.

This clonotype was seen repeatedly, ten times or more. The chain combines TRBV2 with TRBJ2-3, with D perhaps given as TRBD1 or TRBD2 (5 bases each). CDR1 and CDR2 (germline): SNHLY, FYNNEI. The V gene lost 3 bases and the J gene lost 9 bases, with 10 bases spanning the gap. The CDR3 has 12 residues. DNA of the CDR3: TGTGCCAGCAGTGAGAGGGGAACGACGCAGTATTTT. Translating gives CASSERGTTQYF. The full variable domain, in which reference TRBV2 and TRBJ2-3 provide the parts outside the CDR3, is EPEVTQTPSHQVTQMGQEVILRCVPISNHLYFYWYRQILGQKVEFLVSFYNNEISEKSEIFDDQFSVERPDGSNFTLKIRSTKLEDSAMYFCASSERGTTQYFGPGTRLTVL.

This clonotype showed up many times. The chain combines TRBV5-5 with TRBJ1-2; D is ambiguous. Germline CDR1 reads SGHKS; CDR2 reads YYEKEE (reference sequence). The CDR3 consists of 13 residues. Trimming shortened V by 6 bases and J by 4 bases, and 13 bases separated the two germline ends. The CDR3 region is CASTLTASYGYTF. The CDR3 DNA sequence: TGTGCCAGCACCTTAACCGCCAGCTATGGCTACACCTTC.

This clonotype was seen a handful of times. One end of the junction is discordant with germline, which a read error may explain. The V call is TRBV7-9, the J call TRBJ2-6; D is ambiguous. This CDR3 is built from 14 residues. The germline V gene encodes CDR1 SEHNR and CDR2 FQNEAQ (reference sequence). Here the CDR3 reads CASSLGTGANVLTF. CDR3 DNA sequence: TGTGCCAGCAGTTTAGGAACTGGGGCCAACGTCCTGACTTTC. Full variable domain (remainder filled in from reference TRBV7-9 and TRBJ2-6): DTGVSQNPRHKITKRGQNVTFRCDPISEHNRLYWYRQTLGQGPEFLTYFQNEAQLEKSRLLSDRFSAERPKGSFSTLEIQRTEQGDSAMYLCASSLGTGANVLTFGAGSRLTVL.

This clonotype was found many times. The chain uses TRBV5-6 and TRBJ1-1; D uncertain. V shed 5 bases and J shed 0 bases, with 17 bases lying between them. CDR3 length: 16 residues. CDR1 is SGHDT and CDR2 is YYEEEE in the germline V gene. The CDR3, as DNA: TGTGCCAGCAGAAAGGAGGTGGGGAAATTGAACACTGAAGCTTTCTTT. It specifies CASRKEVGKLNTEAFF.

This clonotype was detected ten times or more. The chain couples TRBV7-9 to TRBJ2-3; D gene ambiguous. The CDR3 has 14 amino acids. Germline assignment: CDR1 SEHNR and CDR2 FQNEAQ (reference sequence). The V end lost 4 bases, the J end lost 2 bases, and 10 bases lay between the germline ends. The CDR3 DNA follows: TGTGCCAGCAGCTCGGGCCTCCCCACAGATACGCAGTATTTT. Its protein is CASSSGLPTDTQYF.

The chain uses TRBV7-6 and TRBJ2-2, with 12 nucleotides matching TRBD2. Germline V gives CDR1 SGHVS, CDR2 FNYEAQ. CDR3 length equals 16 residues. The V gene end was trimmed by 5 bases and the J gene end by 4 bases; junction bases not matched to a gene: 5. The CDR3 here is CASSRLAGAVTGELFF. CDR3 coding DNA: TGTGCCAGCAGCCGACTAGCGGGAGCGGTCACCGGGGAGCTGTTTTTT.

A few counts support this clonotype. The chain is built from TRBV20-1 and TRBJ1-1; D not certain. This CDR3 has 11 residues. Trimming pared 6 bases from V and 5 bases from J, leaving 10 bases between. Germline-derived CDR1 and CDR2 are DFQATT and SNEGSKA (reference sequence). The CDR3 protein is CSAQVSTEAFF. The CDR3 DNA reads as TGCAGTGCCCAGGTATCAACTGAAGCTTTCTTT.

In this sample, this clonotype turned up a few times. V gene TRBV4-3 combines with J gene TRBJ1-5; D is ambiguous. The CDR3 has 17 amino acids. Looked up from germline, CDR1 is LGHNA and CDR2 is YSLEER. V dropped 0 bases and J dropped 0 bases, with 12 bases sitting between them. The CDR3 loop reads CASSQEPTVPSNQPQHF. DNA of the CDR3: TGCGCCAGCAGCCAAGAGCCTACAGTACCTAGCAATCAGCCCCAGCATTTT.

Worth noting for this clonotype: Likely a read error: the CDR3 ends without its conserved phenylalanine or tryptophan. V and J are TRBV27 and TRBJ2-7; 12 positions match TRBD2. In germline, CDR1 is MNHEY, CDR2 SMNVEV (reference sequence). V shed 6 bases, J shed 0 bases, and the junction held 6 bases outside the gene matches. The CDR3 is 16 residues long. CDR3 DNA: TGTGCCAGCAGGATACTAGCGGGAGGTAGCTCCTACGAGCAGTACTCC. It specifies CASRILAGGSSYEQYS.

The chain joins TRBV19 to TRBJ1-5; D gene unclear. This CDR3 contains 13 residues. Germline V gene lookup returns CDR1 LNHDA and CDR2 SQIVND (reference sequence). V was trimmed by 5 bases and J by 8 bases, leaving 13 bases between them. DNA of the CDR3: TGTGCCAGTAGTCGGGCGCTCCTGAAGCCCCAGCATTTT. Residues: CASSRALLKPQHF.

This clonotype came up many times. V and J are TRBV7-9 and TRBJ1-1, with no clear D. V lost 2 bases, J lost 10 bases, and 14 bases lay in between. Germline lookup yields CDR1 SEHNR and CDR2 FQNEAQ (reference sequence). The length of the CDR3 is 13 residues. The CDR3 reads CASSLSEVFAAFF. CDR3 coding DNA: TGTGCCAGCAGCTTAAGTGAGGTTTTTGCAGCTTTCTTT.

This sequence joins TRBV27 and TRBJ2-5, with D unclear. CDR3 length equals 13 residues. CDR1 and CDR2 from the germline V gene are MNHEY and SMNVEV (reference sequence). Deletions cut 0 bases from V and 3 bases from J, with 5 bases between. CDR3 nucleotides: TGTGCCAGCAGTTTATCGACAAAAGAGACCCAGTACTTC. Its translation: CASSLSTKETQYF.

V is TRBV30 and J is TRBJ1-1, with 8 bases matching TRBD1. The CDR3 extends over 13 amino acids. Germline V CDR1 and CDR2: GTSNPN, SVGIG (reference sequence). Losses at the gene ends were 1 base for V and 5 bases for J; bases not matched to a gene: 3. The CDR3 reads CAWSAGDRTEAFF. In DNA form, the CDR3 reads TGTGCCTGGAGTGCCGGGGACAGGACTGAAGCTTTCTTT. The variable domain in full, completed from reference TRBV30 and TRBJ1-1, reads SQTIHQWPATLVQPVGSPLSLECTVEGTSNPNLYWYRQAAGRGLQLLFYSVGIGQISSEVPQNLSASRPQDRQFILSSKKLLLSDSGFYLCAWSAGDRTEAFFGQGTRLTVV.

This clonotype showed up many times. The CDR3 bases are TGCGCCAGCAGCAAAGCACAGGGGGTTGCCACTGAAGCTTTCTTT. Encoded protein: CASSKAQGVATEAFF. This rearrangement joins TRBV5-1 to TRBJ1-1; 8 bases are a match to TRBD1. This CDR3 is 15 amino acids long. The trim removed 4 bases at V and 4 bases at J, leaving 9 bases unmatched. Germline CDR1 SGHRS, CDR2 YFSETQ.

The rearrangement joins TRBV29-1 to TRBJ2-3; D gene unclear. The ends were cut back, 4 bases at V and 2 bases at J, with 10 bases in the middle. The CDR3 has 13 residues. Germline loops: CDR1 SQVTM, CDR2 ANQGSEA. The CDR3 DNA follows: TGCAGCGTTGCCGCGGATAACACAGATACGCAGTATTTT. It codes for CSVAADNTDTQYF.

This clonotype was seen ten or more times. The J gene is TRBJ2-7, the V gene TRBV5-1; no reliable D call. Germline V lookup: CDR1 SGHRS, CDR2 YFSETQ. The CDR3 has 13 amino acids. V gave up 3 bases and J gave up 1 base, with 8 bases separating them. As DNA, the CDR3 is TGCGCCAGCAGCTGGGGTCCGTCCTACGAGCAGTACTTC. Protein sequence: CASSWGPSYEQYF.

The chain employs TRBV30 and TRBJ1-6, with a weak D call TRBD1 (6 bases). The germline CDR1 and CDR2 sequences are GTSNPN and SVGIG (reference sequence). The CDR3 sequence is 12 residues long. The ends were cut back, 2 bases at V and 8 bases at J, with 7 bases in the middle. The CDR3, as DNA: TGTGCCTGGAGTAGACAGGATTCACCCCTCCACTTT. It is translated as CAWSRQDSPLHF.

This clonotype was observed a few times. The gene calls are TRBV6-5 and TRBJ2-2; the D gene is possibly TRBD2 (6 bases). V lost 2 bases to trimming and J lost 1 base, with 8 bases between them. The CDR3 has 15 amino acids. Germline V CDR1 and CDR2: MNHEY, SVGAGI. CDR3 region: CASSYGTENTGELFF. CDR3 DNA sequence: TGTGCCAGCAGTTACGGGACTGAGAACACCGGGGAGCTGTTTTTT.

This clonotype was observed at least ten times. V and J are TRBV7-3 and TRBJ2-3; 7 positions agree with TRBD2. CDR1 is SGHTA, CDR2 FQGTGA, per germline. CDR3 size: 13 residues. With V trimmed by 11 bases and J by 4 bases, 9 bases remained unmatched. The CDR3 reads CACRSGASDTQYF. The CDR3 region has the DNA TGTGCCTGCCGAAGCGGGGCGTCAGATACGCAGTATTTT.

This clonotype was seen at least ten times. The CDR3 protein is CASSWGQGYYEQYF. The CDR3 region has the DNA TGTGCCAGCAGTTGGGGACAGGGATACTACGAGCAGTACTTC. This chain joins TRBV6-2 or TRBV6-3 and TRBJ2-7; 9 nucleotides align to TRBD1. CDR1 MNHEY and CDR2 SVGEGT come from the germline V gene. V shed 4 bases, J shed 3 bases, and the junction held 4 bases outside the gene matches. The CDR3 loop spans 14 amino acids.